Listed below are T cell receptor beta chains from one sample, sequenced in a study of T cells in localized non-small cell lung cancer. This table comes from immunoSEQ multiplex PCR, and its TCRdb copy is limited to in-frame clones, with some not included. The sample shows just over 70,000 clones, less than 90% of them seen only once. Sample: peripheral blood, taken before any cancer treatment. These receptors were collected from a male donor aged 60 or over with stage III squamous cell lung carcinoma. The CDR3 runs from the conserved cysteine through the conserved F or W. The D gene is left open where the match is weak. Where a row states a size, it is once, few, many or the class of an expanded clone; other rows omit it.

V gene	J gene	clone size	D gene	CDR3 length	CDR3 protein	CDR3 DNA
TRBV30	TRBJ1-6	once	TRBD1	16	CAWREPQGAGNSPLHF	TGTGCCTGGAGAGAACCACAGGGGGCTGGGAATTCACCCCTCCACTTT
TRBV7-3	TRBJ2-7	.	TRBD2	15	CASSLIGGSSYEQYF	TGTGCCAGCAGCTTAATTGGCGGGAGCTCCTACGAGCAGTACTTC
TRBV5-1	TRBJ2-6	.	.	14	CASSLRSGANVLTF	TGCGCCAGCAGCTTACGATCTGGGGCCAACGTCCTGACTTTC
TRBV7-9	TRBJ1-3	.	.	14	CASSIRELGYTIYF	TGTGCCAGCAGCATCAGGGAGCTGGGGTACACCATATATTTT
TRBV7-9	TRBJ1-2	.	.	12	CASSWEDYGYTF	TGTGCCAGCAGTTGGGAAGACTATGGCTACACCTTC
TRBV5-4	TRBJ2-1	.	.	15	CASSRVGLTSNEQFF	TGTGCCAGCAGCCGGGTGGGCCTGACCTCCAACGAGCAGTTCTTC
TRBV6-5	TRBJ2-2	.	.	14	CASSLGRNTGELFF	TGTGCCAGCAGTCTGGGCAGGAACACCGGGGAGCTGTTTTTT
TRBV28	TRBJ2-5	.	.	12	CASSSPQRTQYF	TGTGCCAGCAGTTCCCCCCAGAGGACCCAGTACTTC
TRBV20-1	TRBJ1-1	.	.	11	CSAREATEAFF	TGCAGTGCTAGAGAAGCCACTGAAGCTTTCTTT
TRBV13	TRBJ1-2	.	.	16	CASSLGRTGSYYGYTF	TGTGCCAGCAGCTTAGGCCGAACAGGGTCTTACTATGGCTACACCTTC
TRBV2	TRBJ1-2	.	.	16	CASSEMWGVATYGYTF	TGTGCCAGCAGTGAAATGTGGGGAGTGGCGACATATGGCTACACCTTC
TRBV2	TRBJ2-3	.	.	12	CASSATTDTQYF	TGTGCCAGCAGTGCAACCACAGATACGCAGTATTTT
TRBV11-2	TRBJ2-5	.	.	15	CASIAGAGVQETQYF	TGTGCCAGCATCGCGGGGGCGGGGGTACAAGAGACCCAGTACTTC
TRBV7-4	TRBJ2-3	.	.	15	CASSLSYRETDTQYF	TGTGCCAGCAGCTTATCTTACCGAGAAACAGATACGCAGTATTTT
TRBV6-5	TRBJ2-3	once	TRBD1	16	CASSSPRQGAEDTQYF	TGTGCCAGCAGTTCCCCAAGACAGGGGGCTGAGGATACGCAGTATTTT
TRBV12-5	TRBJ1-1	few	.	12	CASATSWTEAFF	TGTGCTAGTGCCACGAGTTGGACTGAAGCTTTCTTT
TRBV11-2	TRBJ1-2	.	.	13	CASSLGGIYGYTF	TGTGCCAGCAGCTTAGGCGGGATCTATGGCTACACCTTC
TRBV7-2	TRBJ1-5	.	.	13	CASSLEANQPQHF	TGTGCCAGCAGCTTAGAAGCCAATCAGCCCCAGCATTTT
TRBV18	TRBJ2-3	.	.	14	CASSPGASTDTQYF	TGTGCCAGCTCACCGGGGGCTAGCACAGATACGCAGTATTTT
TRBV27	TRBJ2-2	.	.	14	CASRMPPITGELFF	TGTGCCAGCAGAATGCCTCCAATTACCGGGGAGCTGTTTTTT
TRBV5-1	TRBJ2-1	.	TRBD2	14	CASSWGLAGAEQFF	TGCGCCAGCAGCTGGGGACTAGCGGGAGCTGAGCAGTTCTTC
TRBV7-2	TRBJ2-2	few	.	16	CASSLKLGGFAGELFF	TGTGCCAGCAGCTTAAAGTTGGGTGGGTTCGCCGGGGAGCTGTTTTTT
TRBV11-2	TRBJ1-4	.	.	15	CASSLEYRVDEKLFF	TGTGCCAGCAGCTTAGAATATAGGGTAGATGAAAAACTGTTTTTT
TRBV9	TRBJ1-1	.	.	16	CASSVFDRPTNTEAFF	TGTGCCAGCAGCGTATTTGACAGGCCTACGAACACTGAAGCTTTCTTT
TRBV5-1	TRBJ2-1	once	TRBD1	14	CASSFRDRGNEQFF	TGCGCCAGCAGCTTCCGAGACAGGGGGAATGAGCAGTTCTTC